The 6 T cell receptor beta chains reported below all come from one sample, sequenced in a study of OX40 agonist ivuxolimab in advanced cancers. The repertoire was sequenced with immunoSEQ multiplex PCR; TCRdb's copy has only in-frame clones and lacks some. The repertoire holds about 68,000 clones, with around nine tenths as singletons. Sequences were derived from CD4+ or CD8+ T cells sorted from blood, sampled in a trial of the OX40 agonist ivuxolimab. The receptors originated from an adult with an advanced solid tumor such as melanoma, head and neck, liver or kidney cancer.

V usage is TRBV10-3 and J usage is TRBJ1-1; the match to TRBD1 covers 7 bases. The CDR3 is 13 amino acids. V was clipped by 6 bases and J by 4 bases; unmatched bases: 5. The V gene's germline CDR1 is ENHRY and CDR2 SYGVKD. The CDR3 DNA follows: TGTGCCATCAGCTCGACAGGGAGCACTGAAGCTTTCTTT. It translates to CAISSTGSTEAFF.

V gene TRBV7-2 combines with J gene TRBJ1-2; the D is unclear. Germline V gene lookup returns CDR1 SGHTA and CDR2 FQGNSA. The CDR3 contains 13 residues. Trimming pared 4 bases from V and 6 bases from J, leaving 12 bases between. The CDR3 DNA reads as TGTGCCAGCAGCTGGACGGGGAGGGATGGCTACACCTTC. Protein sequence: CASSWTGRDGYTF.

As DNA, the CDR3 is TGTGCCAGCAGCGACAGGGGAATCGCGCAGCCCCAGCATTTT. As protein: CASSDRGIAQPQHF. The rearrangement joins TRBV2 to TRBJ1-5, with 8 bases lining up with TRBD1. The V and J ends lost 6 bases and 7 bases, in that order; junction bases with no gene match: 8. Germline lookup yields CDR1 SNHLY and CDR2 FYNNEI. This CDR3 region has 14 residues.

This clone has only one observation. The chain recombines TRBV7-6 with TRBJ2-7; 7 nucleotides align to TRBD2. Germline values: CDR1 SGHVS, CDR2 FNYEAQ. The CDR3 totals 16 residues. J lost 0 bases, V lost 5 bases, and 10 bases had no gene match. The CDR3 DNA reads as TGTGCCAGCAGCCCCGGGACTAACCAGGACTCCTACGAGCAGTACTTC. It codes for CASSPGTNQDSYEQYF. Together with reference TRBV7-6 and TRBJ2-7, the CDR3 gives the full variable domain: GAGVSQSPRYKVTKRGQDVALRCDPISGHVSLYWYRQALGQGPEFLTYFNYEAQQDKSGLPNDRFSAERPEGSISTLTIQRTEQRDSAMYRCASSPGTNQDSYEQYFGPGTRLTVT.

The rearrangement joins TRBV19 to TRBJ1-5; no firm D call. Germline values: CDR1 LNHDA, CDR2 SQIVND (reference sequence). Trimming took 9 bases from V and 5 from J, leaving 14 bases between them. This CDR3 has 13 amino acids. CDR3 amino acids: CASQREIYQPQHF. The CDR3 DNA is TGTGCCAGCCAAAGGGAGATCTATCAGCCCCAGCATTTT.

This chain links TRBV10-3 with TRBJ2-2; D gene unclear. The length of the CDR3 is 14 residues. V gave up 2 bases and J gave up 7 bases, with 11 bases separating them. Germline CDR1 and CDR2: ENHRY and SYGVKD. The CDR3 reads CAISEGPDLGELFF. CDR3 bases: TGTGCCATCAGTGAGGGTCCCGACCTCGGGGAGCTGTTTTTT.